Presented here are 4 T cell receptor beta chains from one specimen sequenced in a study of OX40 agonist ivuxolimab in advanced cancers. Clones were read by immunoSEQ multiplex PCR, and TCRdb kept only the in-frame ones, dropping some. The repertoire holds tens of thousands of clones, with roughly 86% as singletons. The material sequenced was CD4+ or CD8+ T cells sorted from blood, taken in a trial of the OX40 agonist ivuxolimab. All receptors come from an adult with an advanced solid tumor such as melanoma, head and neck, liver or kidney cancer.

This clone was found once. Written as DNA, the CDR3 is TGTGCCAGCAGTTTAGGCAGTAGCGGGAGTACAGATACGCAGTATTTT. Encoded protein: CASSLGSSGSTDTQYF. The genes are TRBV27 and TRBJ2-3; 9 nucleotides align to TRBD2. The germline gives CDR1 MNHEY, CDR2 SMNVEV (reference sequence). V shed 2 bases, J shed 3 bases, and the junction held 6 bases outside the gene matches. The CDR3 runs to 16 residues.

The chain couples TRBV5-6 to TRBJ2-7; no clear D gene. The germline V gene encodes CDR1 SGHDT and CDR2 YYEEEE. This CDR3 is 11 amino acids long. V was clipped by 1 base and J by 5 bases, with 4 bases between them. The CDR3 here is CASSLNHEQYF. The CDR3 nucleotides are TGTGCCAGCAGCTTGAATCACGAGCAGTACTTC.

The chain uses TRBV10-3 and TRBJ2-7; 10 positions agree with TRBD1. Germline CDR1 is ENHRY and CDR2 is SYGVKD. The trim removed 4 bases at V and 4 bases at J, leaving 16 bases unmatched. CDR3 size: 18 residues. The CDR3 loop is CAISGSGTGALFPYEQYF. The CDR3 nucleotides are TGTGCCATCAGTGGCTCCGGGACAGGGGCCCTTTTTCCTTACGAGCAGTACTTC.

The chain combines TRBV7-9 with TRBJ2-3; D not certain. Germline V gene data show CDR1 as SEHNR and CDR2 as FQNEAQ (reference sequence). The CDR3 contains 14 residues. The V end was cut by 0 bases, the J end by 4 bases, with 8 bases between. In DNA form, the CDR3 reads TGTGCCAGCAGCTTAGCTATAGGGTCAGATACGCAGTATTTT. Protein product: CASSLAIGSDTQYF.